This T cell receptor beta chain is from a study of T cells in Graves' hyperthyroidism and ophthalmopathy. Researchers amplified the TCR beta CDR3 regions from RNA transcripts. HTBI primers were employed in a first-round RT-PCR of the TCR CDR3. TCRdb reanalysed the multiplex PCR reads using MiXCR and keeps one entry per CDR3 protein. The sample holds more than 350,000 distinct CDR3 sequences; 17% are singletons and the top ten take around a third. The V gene lost 2 bases and the J gene lost 0 bases, with 5 bases spanning the gap. The CDR3 contains 15 residues. Germline V CDR1 and CDR2: WSHSY, SAAADI. This clonotype was recorded at least ten times.

This chain joins TRBV10-2 and TRBJ2-6, with D hard to call. The clonotype comes from a woman between 25 and 40 years old with Graves' hyperthyroidism that later progressed to Graves' ophthalmopathy. Sequenced material: blood. CDR3 residues: CASSEDDSGANVLTF. In DNA, the CDR3 is TGCGCCAGCAGTGAGGATGACTCTGGGGCCAACGTCCTGACTTTC.